Below, 12 T cell receptor beta chains from the same sample are listed, as sequenced in a study of shared clonotypes between healthy human individuals. Method: immunoSEQ multiplex PCR; TCRdb's copy keeps in-frame clones and lacks some. The profile covers 2.5 million or so clones, with approximately 92% appearing a single time and more than 0.12% taken by the ten largest. The sequenced material came from naive CD4+ T cells sorted from blood. Subset in this sample: CD45RA+ positively selected. The source of these receptors is a man younger than 30 in good health.

In its sample, this clone was seen once. The identical CDR3 is also encoded by other nucleotide sequences in the sample. The genes are TRBV6-6 and TRBJ1-4; 8 bases line up with TRBD1. Germline V lookup: CDR1 MNHNY, CDR2 SVGAGI (reference sequence). The CDR3 covers 14 residues. V shed 4 bases and J 4 bases; nucleotides not matched to a gene: 2. CDR3 residues: CASSLTGGNEKLFF. CDR3 coding DNA: TGTGCCAGCAGTTTAACAGGGGGTAATGAAAAACTGTTTTTT.

The chain uses TRBV7-9 and TRBJ2-1; maybe TRBD2 (5 bases). Per the germline V gene, CDR1 is SEHNR and CDR2 is FQNEAQ (reference sequence). The CDR3 spans 14 residues. The V end lost 5 bases, the J end lost 6 bases, and 14 bases lay between the germline ends. CDR3 loop: CASSGVYEGNEQFF. The CDR3, as DNA: TGTGCCAGCAGCGGGGTGTATGAGGGCAATGAGCAGTTCTTC.

This chain uses TRBV10-3 with TRBJ2-1, with TRBD1 identical over 9 bases. V lost 6 bases to trimming and J lost 4 bases; unmatched junction nucleotides: 7. The CDR3 is 15 amino acids. Per germline, CDR1 ENHRY and CDR2 SYGVKD. CDR3 coding DNA: TGTGCCATCAGATCCGACAGGGGGACTTACAATGAGCAGTTCTTC. This translates into CAIRSDRGTYNEQFF.

The rearrangement links TRBV15 to TRBJ1-3; no clear D gene. Trimming took off 1 base at V and 3 bases at J, with 7 bases between the two ends. The CDR3 is 14 amino acids. The germline V gene has CDR1 LNHNV and CDR2 YYDKDF (reference sequence). The CDR3 loop is CATSRGHDGNTIYF. For the CDR3, the DNA is TGTGCCACCAGCAGAGGCCATGATGGAAACACCATATATTTT. Full variable domain (missing parts from reference TRBV15 and TRBJ1-3): DAMVIQNPRYQVTQFGKPVTLSCSQTLNHNVMYWYQQKSSQAPKLLFHYYDKDFNNEADTPDNFQSRRPNTSFCFLDIRSPGLGDTAMYLCATSRGHDGNTIYFGEGSWLTVV.

The rearrangement joins TRBV30 to TRBJ1-3; TRBD1 matches at 7 bases. This CDR3 contains 12 residues. Trimming took 6 bases from V and 4 from J; bases not matched to a gene: 3. Germline loops: CDR1 GTSNPN, CDR2 SVGIG (reference sequence). The CDR3 region has the DNA TGTGCCTGCGACAGGGTCGGAAACACCATATATTTT. Translating it yields CACDRVGNTIYF. The complete variable domain, with remaining parts taken from reference TRBV30 and TRBJ1-3, reads SQTIHQWPATLVQPVGSPLSLECTVEGTSNPNLYWYRQAAGRGLQLLFYSVGIGQISSEVPQNLSASRPQDRQFILSSKKLLLSDSGFYLCACDRVGNTIYFGEGSWLTVV.

This rearrangement joins TRBV6-6 to TRBJ1-1; D gene ambiguous. V dropped 5 bases and J dropped 11 bases, with 15 bases sitting between them. The CDR3 consists of 12 residues. Germline V CDR1 and CDR2: MNHNY, SVGAGI (reference sequence). The CDR3 region has the DNA TGTGCCAGCAGTCGAACCGGGAGCGCGGCTTTCTTT. This gives the protein CASSRTGSAAFF.

This clone appeared once. The chain combines TRBV10-3 with TRBJ1-6; TRBD1 matches 8 bases. This CDR3 has 14 residues. From germline, CDR1 is ENHRY and CDR2 SYGVKD. V was clipped by 10 bases and J by 8 bases; unmatched bases: 10. In DNA, the CDR3 is TGTGCCACAATGATGACAGGGGTGGATTCACCCCTCCACTTT. Translated, it gives CATMMTGVDSPLHF.

This chain links TRBV7-9 with TRBJ2-7; D uncertain. V lost 3 bases to trimming and J lost 3 bases, with 12 bases between them. CDR1 and CDR2 (germline): SEHNR, FQNEAQ (reference sequence). The CDR3 runs 14 residues. In DNA form, the CDR3 reads TGTGCCAGCAGCTTTCCCCAGACCGACTACGAGCAGTACTTC. Translation gives CASSFPQTDYEQYF.

To note about this clone: Other DNA sequences from this sample encode an identical CDR3 as well. The CDR3: CASSLDRTEAFF. DNA for the CDR3: TGTGCCAGCAGCTTAGATAGAACTGAAGCTTTCTTT. This rearrangement joins TRBV7-9 to TRBJ1-1; D is unresolved. This CDR3 has 12 residues. Looked up from germline, CDR1 is SEHNR and CDR2 is FQNEAQ (reference sequence). Between the trimmed V and J ends, which lost 1 base and 5 bases, there was a span of 5 bases.

A remark on this clone: The sample holds other DNA sequences that translate to the same CDR3. This chain uses TRBV27 with TRBJ1-2; D unclear. The CDR3 has 12 residues. Germline V gives CDR1 MNHEY, CDR2 SMNVEV (reference sequence). Trimming removed 6 bases at V and 5 bases at J, with 10 bases between. The CDR3 DNA reads as TGTGCCAGCAGCCAAGGACCGTATGGCTACACCTTC. Amino acids: CASSQGPYGYTF.

This clone came up a few times. The CDR3 nucleotides are TGTGCCAGCAGCGTAAGAGTGGGCGAACCCTCTGGAAACACCATATATTTT. Translating gives CASSVRVGEPSGNTIYF. V is TRBV9 and J is TRBJ1-3; no definite D call. The germline V gene has CDR1 SGDLS and CDR2 YYNGEE. The CDR3 has 17 amino acids. V lost 1 base and J 0 bases, leaving 14 bases between the germline ends.

This clone was picked up one time. The chain has TRBV5-1 and TRBJ2-1, with D perhaps TRBD1 (6 bases). Trimming took off 4 bases at V and 7 bases at J, with 15 bases between the two ends. CDR3 size: 14 residues. Germline CDR1 SGHRS, CDR2 YFSETQ. The CDR3 DNA follows: TGCGCCAGCAGCGCCCGGGACAAGACGAATGAGCAGTTCTTC. It translates to CASSARDKTNEQFF. The whole variable domain, remainder taken from reference TRBV5-1 and TRBJ2-1, is KAGVTQTPRYLIKTRGQQVTLSCSPISGHRSVSWYQQTPGQGLQFLFEYFSETQRNKGNFPGRFSGRQFSNSRSEMNVSTLELGDSALYLCASSARDKTNEQFFGPGTRLTVL.